This T cell receptor (beta chain) was sequenced for a study of beta chain features in type 1 diabetes. As regards this clone: Its antigen is not known.

The V segment lost 2 bases and the J segment 4 bases; nucleotides outside the gene matches: 6. The CDR3 runs to 16 residues. CDR1 and CDR2 from the germline V gene are SGHVS and FQNEAQ. cDNA synthesis used the whole RNA isolate, giving expressed TCRB sequences. Libraries were prepared by immunoSEQ multiplex PCR; TCRdb keeps only in-frame clonotypes and omits some of them. The sample consists of 600,000 to 700,000 clones, under 15% of them appearing once. Broader study findings: Shortening of TCRB CDR3s, moderate but significant, appeared in all four CD4+ subsets of Type 1 diabetes patients.

The gene calls are TRBV7-8 and TRBJ2-2, with TRBD1 matching 8 bases. This clonotype originated in a man between 25 and 39 years old with type 1 diabetes. The sequenced material came from naive CD4+ T cells from blood. The CDR3 region is CASSLSPDRVTGELFF. The CDR3 DNA reads TGTGCCAGCAGCTTAAGTCCGGACAGGGTCACCGGGGAGCTGTTTTTT.